This T cell receptor beta chain was observed in a study of shared clonotypes between healthy human individuals. Produced via immunoSEQ multiplex PCR; TCRdb's table is partial and in-frame only. The repertoire holds over a million clones, with more than 95% as singletons. Germline CDR1 and CDR2: SGHVS and FNYEAQ. The CDR3 is made up of 13 amino acids. Trimming took off 1 base at V and 6 bases at J, with 8 bases between the two ends. Material for sequencing was naive CD4+ T cells sorted from blood. Specified subset: CD45RA+ positively selected. The chain couples TRBV7-6 to TRBJ2-3, with a possible D match to TRBD2 (6 bases). The source of this sequence is a young man in good health. The CDR3 loop reads CASSLGLGDTQYF. In DNA form, the CDR3 reads TGTGCCAGCAGCTTAGGACTAGGGGATACGCAGTATTTT. Full variable domain (remainder filled in from reference TRBV7-6 and TRBJ2-3): GAGVSQSPRYKVTKRGQDVALRCDPISGHVSLYWYRQALGQGPEFLTYFNYEAQQDKSGLPNDRFSAERPEGSISTLTIQRTEQRDSAMYRCASSLGLGDTQYFGPGTRLTVL.